This TCR beta chain was found in a study of T-cell reconstitution after alpha-beta-depleted transplantation in children. This clonotype was detected many times. Unique molecular identifiers were used to barcode this TCRbeta library. TCRdb itself ran the PCR reads through MiXCR, one entry per CDR3 protein. The data show approximately 97,000 distinct CDR3 sequences, over 6% seen once. The specimen comprised PBMCs, sampled before TCRalphabeta/CD19-depleted stem cell transplant. This clonotype originated in a boy between 2 and 10 years old with acute lymphoblastic leukemia, due to receive a stem cell transplant.

The CDR3 nucleotides are TGCGCCAGCAGCCAAGATTCGGGTACCCAGTACTTC. Encoded protein: CASSQDSGTQYF. V and J are TRBV4-3 and TRBJ2-5; D is undetermined. The germline V gene encodes CDR1 LGHNA and CDR2 YSLEER. The CDR3 runs 12 residues. The V gene lost 0 bases and the J gene lost 8 bases, with 7 bases spanning the gap.